A selection of T cell receptor beta chains follows, all from one sample in a study of OX40 agonist ivuxolimab in advanced cancers. Method: immunoSEQ multiplex PCR; TCRdb's copy keeps in-frame clones and lacks some. The profile shows tens of thousands of clones, about nine tenths of them singletons. Source: CD4+ or CD8+ T cells sorted from blood, taken in a trial of the OX40 agonist ivuxolimab. The receptors shown here come from an adult with an advanced solid tumor such as melanoma, head and neck, liver or kidney cancer. Each CDR3 is given with its conserved first and last residue. The D gene is left open where the match is weak. Clone size appears in some rows only: once, few, many, or a class for an expanded clone.

-	TRBV18	TRBD1	TRBJ1-5	TGTGCCAGCTCTCCGGACAGGAGTGGGAATCAGCCCCAGCATTTT	CASSPDRSGNQPQHF
-	TRBV7-9	-	TRBJ2-2	TGTGCCAGCAGCCCCCAAATCAGGGGAACCGGGGAGCTGTTTTTT	CASSPQIRGTGELFF
few	TRBV5-1	-	TRBJ1-4	TGCGCCAGCAGCTTGGCCAAGGGTGAGGCTAATGAAAAACTGTTTTTT	CASSLAKGEANEKLFF
-	TRBV18	-	TRBJ2-7	TGTGCCAGCTCACGTGAAGCCCGGATGGACGAGCAGTACTTC	CASSREARMDEQYF
few	TRBV7-2	-	TRBJ2-1	TGTGCCAGCAGCTTAGGGGCAGGGAGCTCCTACAATGAGCAGTTCTTC	CASSLGAGSSYNEQFF
few	TRBV28	-	TRBJ1-6	TGTGCCAGCAGTACCCGGGGGGGGCGATCACCCCTCCACTTT	CASSTRGGRSPLHF
-	TRBV11-2	-	TRBJ2-2	TGTGCCAGCAGCTTAGTTCCAGGGAGAACCGGGGAGCTGTTTTTT	CASSLVPGRTGELFF
-	TRBV5-1	-	TRBJ1-1	TGCGCCAGCAGCTCCAACACGGGTGAAGCTTTCTTT	CASSSNTGEAFF
-	TRBV9	-	TRBJ1-1	TGTGCCAGCAGCGTAGTGGAGGTCACTGAAGCTTTCTTT	CASSVVEVTEAFF
-	TRBV19	-	TRBJ1-2	TGTGCCAGTAGTATCGACAGTTACTATGGCTACACCTTC	CASSIDSYYGYTF
-	TRBV5-6	TRBD1	TRBJ1-5	TGTGCCAGCAGCCCCGACAGGGGAAGGCCGCCCCAGCATTTT	CASSPDRGRPPQHF
medium-sized	TRBV4-3	-	TRBJ1-2	TGCGCCAGCAGCCAAGATCGCTACTCTGGCTACACCTTC	CASSQDRYSGYTF
-	TRBV27	TRBD1	TRBJ2-5	TGTGCCAGCAGTTCGAGGACAGGGTGGGAGACCCAGTACTTC	CASSSRTGWETQYF
-	TRBV5-4	-	TRBJ1-3	TGTGCCAGCAGCTTGGCCAGGCAAACTGGAAACACCATATATTTT	CASSLARQTGNTIYF
-	TRBV7-9	TRBD1	TRBJ1-2	TGTGCCAGCAGCTTAGGCACAGGGGCGAACTATGGCTACACCTTC	CASSLGTGANYGYTF
-	TRBV27	-	TRBJ1-2	TGTGCCAGCAGTAACCCCACCCTAGGGTACTATGGCTACACCTTC	CASSNPTLGYYGYTF
-	TRBV19	-	TRBJ1-2	TGTGCCAGTAGTATAGGCCCGGGGGGCGCATCCGGCTACACCTTC	CASSIGPGGASGYTF
-	TRBV29-1	-	TRBJ2-1	TGCAGCGTCTTAACGGCTGTAAATGAGCAGTTCTTC	CSVLTAVNEQFF
once	TRBV7-2	TRBD1	TRBJ1-2	TGTGCCTCAATCGCGGGGGGCAGGGGGCTTGGTGGCTACACCTTC	CASIAGGRGLGGYTF
-	TRBV28	TRBD1	TRBJ2-7	TGTGCCAGCAGAGAGACAGGGCCCGAGCAGTACTTC	CASRETGPEQYF
-	TRBV10-1	TRBD2	TRBJ2-1	TGCGCCAGCGGGACTAGCGGGGTGAATGAGCAGTTCTTC	CASGTSGVNEQFF
once	TRBV4-3	-	TRBJ1-2	TGCGCCAGCACCCGGTGGGGGGATGGCTATGGCTACACCTTC	CASTRWGDGYGYTF
-	TRBV19	TRBD2	TRBJ2-1	TGTGCCAGTAGTCCCCGGACTAGCGGGAGATACGCGGATGAGCAGTTCTTC	CASSPRTSGRYADEQFF
-	TRBV28	-	TRBJ1-4	TGTGCCAGCAGTTCCCCAGGGAGAATGGCTGAAAAACTGTTTTTT	CASSSPGRMAEKLFF
-	TRBV2	-	TRBJ1-5	TGTGCCAGCAGTGTTGGGGGGAGCAATCAGCCCCAGCATTTT	CASSVGGSNQPQHF
-	TRBV7-2	-	TRBJ2-7	TGTGCCAGCAGCTTAGTCACAGGGTCCTCCACCGAGCAGTACTTC	CASSLVTGSSTEQYF
-	TRBV28	TRBD2	TRBJ2-7	TGTGCCAGCAGTTCCAAAACCGGGACTAGCAGTATCTACGAGCAGTACTTC	CASSSKTGTSSIYEQYF
-	TRBV29-1	TRBD2	TRBJ2-1	TGCAGCGTTGACAGGCGGGAGGGACCCTACAATGAGCAGTTCTTC	CSVDRREGPYNEQFF
medium-sized	TRBV2	-	TRBJ1-5	TGTGCCAGCAGTGAAGAAGGATTAAATCAGCCCCAGCATTTT	CASSEEGLNQPQHF
-	TRBV7-9	-	TRBJ1-5	TGTGCCAGCAGCCCCGGTAGGGAGAATCAGCCCCAGCATTTT	CASSPGRENQPQHF
-	TRBV5-8	TRBD1	TRBJ1-6	TGTGCCAGCAGCCCCTTGGACAGGGATAATTCACCCCTCCACTTT	CASSPLDRDNSPLHF
-	TRBV10-1	-	TRBJ1-2	TGCGCCAGCAGTGCTACAGGTTCAAAAGGCTACACCTTC	CASSATGSKGYTF
-	TRBV29-1	TRBD1	TRBJ2-5	TGCAGCGTTGAAAACAGGGGAGAGACCCAGTACTTC	CSVENRGETQYF
-	TRBV11-2	-	TRBJ2-2	TGTGCCAGCAGCTTAGGGCGGGGTCCTTTGACCGGGGAGCTGTTTTTT	CASSLGRGPLTGELFF
-	TRBV30	-	TRBJ1-5	TGTGCCTGGAGTGTACCGCGTTACAATCAGCCCCAGCATTTT	CAWSVPRYNQPQHF
-	TRBV27	-	TRBJ2-2	TGTGCCAGCAGTTTAGGGCGGCGGGCCGGGGAGCTGTTTTTT	CASSLGRRAGELFF
-	TRBV5-1	-	TRBJ2-5	TGCGCCAGCAGCCCCCAGGATGTGGGGACCCAGTACTTC	CASSPQDVGTQYF